The 2 T cell receptor beta chains reported below all come from one sample, sequenced in a study of blood T cell repertoires in COVID-19. Produced via immunoSEQ multiplex PCR; TCRdb's table is partial and in-frame only. The data contain under 250,000 clones, 92% of them singletons. The specimen was peripheral blood. The receptors shown here come from a man aged 60-69 years with COVID-19, enrolled during active disease.

This clone was detected only once. This rearrangement joins TRBV28 to TRBJ2-2; 10 nucleotides agree with TRBD2. V trimming: 4 bases; J trimming: 5 bases; junction bases outside the gene matches: 4. The CDR3 spans 15 residues. The germline V gene has CDR1 MDHEN and CDR2 SYDVKM. The CDR3: CASSSSSGRTGELFF. In DNA, the CDR3 is TGTGCCAGCAGTTCCTCTAGCGGGAGAACCGGGGAGCTGTTTTTT.

The rearrangement links TRBV7-9 to TRBJ2-1; 14 bases map to TRBD2. Germline V gene lookup returns CDR1 SEHNR and CDR2 FQNEAQ (reference sequence). Trimming took 2 bases from V and 13 from J; bases not matched to a gene: 10. CDR3 size: 16 residues. CDR3 coding DNA: TGTGCCAGCAGCTTACAGACTAGCGGGAGGGCCAGGAACCAGTTCTTC. Its protein is CASSLQTSGRARNQFF.